This paragraph reports one T cell receptor beta chain. It lacks a known antigen. One base away there is no much larger clone; base qualities are not given. This record comes from a study of cytomegalovirus exposure and HLA in healthy donors (dated by TCRdb to the late 2010s). Broadly, across the study: In an earlier analysis of approximately 640 of the donors, roughly 300 Gb of sequence data and approximately 120 million unique TCR beta sequences from roughly 190 million T cells were reported. Approximately 310 gigabases of sequencing data and around 87 million unique TCR sequences were included in an early release covering about 600 HLA-typed donors. The genetic ancestry cluster associated with self-reported Caucasian donors included 81% of the 350 to 500 genotyped donors. The study was designed to test whether signatures of past pathogen exposure could be identified by cataloging public T cell receptors. The T cell repertoires of 700 or so subjects were profiled by immunosequencing and related to cytomegalovirus serostatus. Along with the roughly 610-subject first cohort, a separate validation cohort of over a hundred different subjects was used. To predict cytomegalovirus infection status, the study combined high-throughput TCR immunosequencing, statistical association of individual TCRs with disease status, and machine learning. A later analysis re-analyzed previously published TCR beta repertoires from 500 to 700 donors and added high-resolution HLA genotyping to study TCR occurrence patterns. In the later analysis, no new phenotypic data were used to find candidate immune exposures; instead, reliance was placed on TCR beta sequences and their occurrence across donors. To decide whether each TCR beta V gene segment behaved as functional or pseudogenic, an earlier analysis of some 600 of the donors relied on high-throughput TCR beta sequencing. Donor age, sex, ethnicity and CMV serostatus were compiled alongside the repertoire data. In a later genetic analysis, genome-wide SNP genotypes for about 55% of the roughly 670 donors were used, and that subset was treated as a discovery cohort. All discovery cohort repertoires had been generated using a single sequencing platform. HLA typing included class I and class II loci at four-digit resolution. The number of donors typed differed by locus, with 629-630 for A, B, C, DRB1 and DQB1, roughly 520 for DQA1, over 600 for DPA1, and some 470 for DPB1. Four to six DR-DQ haplotypes were handled as single units for association and clustering, since linkage in the cohort was strong. On average, around 240,000 unique TCR beta nucleotide sequences were sequenced per donor among about 400 genotyped donors of the cohort, with roughly 18% of those sequences being non-productive. Beyond this particular receptor, the publication reports: Across donors, most TCR sequences were observed very rarely, whereas some public TCRs were present in many individuals. A total of 150 to 200 TCR beta chains were listed by the study as associated with cytomegalovirus. A later analysis found that most CMV-associated TCR beta chains appeared HLA-restricted, with HLA associations seemingly driven largely by CMV exposure. A cluster of highly shared sequence variants was judged likely to represent a technical artifact of the sequencing pipeline. In a later analysis, HLA-associated TCR beta chains were found to be more clonally expanded and to have lower generation probabilities than equally common non-associated chains. In vitro tests confirmed that a few of the cytomegalovirus-associated TCR beta chains recognize cytomegalovirus antigens. The presence/absence analyses assumed that sequencing depth was roughly uniform across donors, and that assumption may not be true. An association between a missense DCLRE1C variant and V-gene and J-gene trimming of TCR beta chains was found in a later genetic analysis and replicated in an independent cohort. For the cohort, immune exposure information was limited to CMV serostatus. In a later analysis, the rate of TCR association differed among HLA loci, with DRB1 alleles having the most associated TCRs and HLA-C alleles having the fewest. An earlier analysis of approximately 540 of the donors showed that most TCR beta V segments appeared in productive rearrangements either about 87% or about 30% of the time, which broadly matched IMGT annotations. Assigning TCR associations to individual alleles was difficult when HLA alleles, especially DR and DQ, strongly co-occurred. The 87-base-pair reads could not distinguish some IMGT-functional V segments, including TRBV6-2 and TRBV6-3, so those segments were excluded. The classifier was reported to diagnose cytomegalovirus status with high specificity and sensitivity in both the original cohort and the validation cohort. Correlated functional status among segregating V segments might reflect linkage disequilibrium, but an unknown experimental factor could not be ruled out. Only TCR beta chains were sequenced in this cohort, and the absence of alpha or paired-chain data limited detectable features. Several of the top co-occurrence clusters appeared to be linked to parvovirus B19, influenza, CMV and Epstein-Barr virus, according to a later analysis. According to a later genetic analysis, donors in an Asian-associated ancestry cluster had fewer N-insertions in productive TCRs than the roughly 670-donor mean. Because some donors lacked HLA typing at each locus, the association tests relied only on the typed subset. A further reported finding was that TCR beta sequences accurately predicted the HLA-A and HLA-B alleles for most subjects in the first cohort. According to the authors, the approach could potentially be generalized to other disease states and immunological phenotypes. At a false discovery rate of 0.05, a later analysis linked under 20,000 TCR beta sequences to specific HLA alleles. Because counts were too low, roughly 16 rarely observed V segments, including chromosome 9 orphons, were excluded from the earlier analysis of 587 of the donors.

The protocol used for the library was the immunoSEQ multiplex PCR assay. A mixture of 60 forward primers for TCR Vbeta segments and 13 reverse primers for TCR Jbeta segments was used in the multiplex PCR. A multiplex PCR assay on genomic DNA amplified the CDR3 region of rearranged TCR beta genes. Amplified TCR beta libraries were sequenced as 87-base-pair reads on the Illumina HiSeq System. In the original analysis: A later analysis tallied around 82 million unique TCR beta chains across the 640 or so repertoires, and some 10 million of those chains were shared by two or more donors. Raw reads were error-corrected and collapsed into unique sequences with a nearest-neighbor algorithm that merged closely related sequences to remove PCR and sequencing errors. CDR3 sequences were aligned to IMGT reference sequences to assign V, D and J gene segments. For a sequence to be retained, at least a six-nucleotide match to both a V gene segment and a J gene segment was required. A rearrangement was called productive if the CDR3 had no stop codons and remained in frame with V and J, and every other rearrangement was called non-productive. Following IMGT convention, CDR3 was defined as the stretch from the second conserved V-encoded cysteine up to the conserved J-encoded phenylalanine. The earlier analysis of 587 of the donors excluded any sequence lacking an unambiguous match to a single V gene segment. An earlier analysis of just under 600 of the donors called V segments functional above 56.7% productive rearrangements and segregating when the between-donor standard deviation exceeded 5%. A statistical classification framework was built to diagnose cytomegalovirus status from the catalog of TCR beta chain sequences. In a later analysis, V and J genes were assigned by comparing TCR nucleotide sequences against IMGT/GENE-DB human TR gene sequences. Using the TCRdist pipeline, a later analysis assigned CDR3 sequences along with most-parsimonious VDJ recombination scenarios. A later analysis defined each TCR beta chain by its CDR3 amino acid sequence plus V-gene family, and excluded reads lacking a unique V-gene family. A later analysis removed 592 highly shared, low-generation-probability nucleotide sequences to deal with suspected cross-contamination and a sequencing artifact. For each public chain, a later analysis derived a clonal expansion index from normalized ranks of inferred template counts within each repertoire. A later analysis computed generation probabilities with a VDJ recombination model fitted to out-of-frame rearrangements, and checked the results against IGoR. In a later analysis, hypergeometric tests were used to score TCR-TCR, TCR-HLA and TCR-CMV co-occurrence, with a repertoire-size bias correction applied to TCR pairs. To estimate false discovery rates, a later analysis permuted the HLA or CMV assignments 20 times. In a later analysis, co-occurring TCRs were grouped using DBSCAN, and TCRdist sequence similarity was added for clustering within HLA-allele-positive subsets. Co-occurrence clustering excluded repertoires with fewer than 30,000 or more than 120,000 public chains, plus five with anomalous nucleotide sharing. As stored in TCRdb, this immuneACCESS dataset retains in-frame rearrangements with V and J assigned. A fraction of the clones does not appear; measured against another copy, unresolved V genes explain less than half of the discrepancy, and the remainder lacks a known reason. The DNA gave D and trimming, while V, J and clone size come from that table. Counted in this sample were under 200,000 clones; 84% of them appeared once. The ten largest make up roughly 6.5% of the sample.

A distance of 14 bases separates the germline ends of V and J, which lose 2 bases and 9 bases respectively. The CDR3 spans 15 residues, from the cysteine through the phenylalanine. Only the CDR3 portion is preserved as DNA: 45 bases, with reading frame beginning at the first base. CDR1 and CDR2, per the germline V gene, are MNHEY and SVGAGI. The cohort comprised 670 or so healthy bone marrow donors. Cohort members were all nominally healthy when sampled, although unrecorded immune exposures were likely present. The donor was CMV seropositive and was included in the group of some 290 seropositive cohort members. Each donor provided a peripheral blood sample, and peripheral blood mononuclear cells were used for TCR beta sequencing. Genomic DNA was extracted from the blood cell samples with the Qiagen DNeasy Blood Extraction Kit.

The sample consisted of PBMCs. The chain uses TRBV6-5 and TRBJ1-6; the D region possibly corresponds to TRBD1 (6 bases align). This receptor was identified in a man between 45 and 60 years old in good health and CMV-seropositive. The bases are TGTGCCAGCAGTTACAGTACAGGGTCCGGTTCACCCCTCCACTTT. This encodes CASSYSTGSGSPLHF.